The rows below give T cell receptor beta chains drawn from one sample of a study of CD8 T cells in ankylosing spondylitis. TCRdb passed the 5' RACE reads through MiXCR, listing each CDR3 protein once. The table lists roughly 39,000 distinct CDR3 sequences, less than 3% of them singletons. The sequencing input was blood, either unsorted or a sorted T cell fraction (not recorded which). The source of these receptors is a male donor with ankylosing spondylitis or in good health (not recorded which). CDR3s include the opening cysteine and the closing phenylalanine or tryptophan. D genes are given only for firm matches. Size is stated as once, few or many counts, or a class when the clone is expanded.

J gene	clone size	D gene	V gene	CDR3 protein	CDR3 DNA
TRBJ1-1	medium-sized	TRBD1	TRBV29-1	CSVRTGEAFF	TGCAGCGTGAGGACAGGGGAAGCTTTCTTT
TRBJ2-2	many	TRBD2	TRBV9	CASSVEAGGISGELFF	TGTGCCAGCAGCGTAGAAGCGGGAGGGATTTCCGGGGAGCTGTTTTTT
TRBJ2-5	many	TRBD2	TRBV9	CASSVGTSGNQETQYF	TGTGCCAGCAGCGTGGGGACTAGCGGGAACCAAGAGACCCAGTACTTC
TRBJ2-1	many	-	TRBV9	CASSVDYHNEQFF	TGTGCCAGCAGCGTGGACTACCACAATGAGCAGTTCTTC
TRBJ2-7	many	-	TRBV9	CASSVAGFDEQYF	TGTGCCAGCAGCGTAGCCGGTTTCGACGAGCAGTACTTC
TRBJ2-7	many	-	TRBV9	CASSVAPSGAWPYEQYF	TGTGCCAGCAGCGTAGCTCCCTCAGGGGCTTGGCCCTACGAGCAGTACTTC
TRBJ1-1	many	-	TRBV9	CASSTFRPGNTEAFF	TGTGCCAGCAGCACCTTCCGACCGGGGAACACTGAAGCTTTCTTT
TRBJ2-4	many	-	TRBV9	CASSVDWDTQNIQYF	TGTGCCAGCAGCGTAGATTGGGACACCCAAAACATTCAGTACTTC
TRBJ2-3	many	TRBD1	TRBV9	CASSAGQSTDTQYF	TGTGCCAGCAGCGCGGGACAGAGCACAGATACGCAGTATTTT
TRBJ2-5	few	TRBD1	TRBV9	CASSATGLGETQYF	TGTGCCAGCAGCGCGACAGGGCTAGGGGAGACCCAGTACTTC
TRBJ2-6	many	-	TRBV9	CASSVAPTDRSGANVLTF	TGTGCCAGCAGCGTAGCGCCAACGGACCGGTCCGGGGCCAACGTCCTGACTTTC
TRBJ2-3	many	-	TRBV9	CASSETGDTQYF	TGTGCCAGCAGCGAGACCGGAGATACGCAGTATTTT
TRBJ2-1	many	TRBD2	TRBV9	CASSVVGTSGNNEQFF	TGTGCCAGCAGCGTAGTCGGGACTAGCGGGAACAATGAGCAGTTCTTC
TRBJ1-2	many	-	TRBV9	CASSPGTGNYGYTF	TGTGCCAGCAGCCCCGGGACTGGCAACTATGGCTACACCTTC